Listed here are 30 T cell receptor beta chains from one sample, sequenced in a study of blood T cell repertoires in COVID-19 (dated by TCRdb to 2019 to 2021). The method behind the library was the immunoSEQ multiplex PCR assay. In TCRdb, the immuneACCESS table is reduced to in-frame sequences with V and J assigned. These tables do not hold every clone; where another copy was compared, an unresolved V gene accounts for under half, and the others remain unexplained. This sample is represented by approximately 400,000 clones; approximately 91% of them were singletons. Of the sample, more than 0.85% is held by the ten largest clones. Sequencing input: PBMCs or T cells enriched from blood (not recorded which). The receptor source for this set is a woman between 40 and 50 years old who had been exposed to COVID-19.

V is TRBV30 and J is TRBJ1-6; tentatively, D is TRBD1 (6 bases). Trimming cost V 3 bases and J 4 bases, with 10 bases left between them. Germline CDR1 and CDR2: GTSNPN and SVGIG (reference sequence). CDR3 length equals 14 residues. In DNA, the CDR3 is TGTGCCTGGAGCGAGACAGGTTATAATTCACCCCTCCACTTT. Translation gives CAWSETGYNSPLHF.

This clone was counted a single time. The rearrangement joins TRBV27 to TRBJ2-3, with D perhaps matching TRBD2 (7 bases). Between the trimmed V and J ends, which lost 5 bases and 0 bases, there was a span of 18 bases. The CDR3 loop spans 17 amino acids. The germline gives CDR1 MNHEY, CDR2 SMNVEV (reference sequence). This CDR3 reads CASSPTRGGASTDTQYF. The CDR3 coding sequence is TGTGCCAGCAGTCCGACTAGGGGGGGGGCTAGCACAGATACGCAGTATTTT.

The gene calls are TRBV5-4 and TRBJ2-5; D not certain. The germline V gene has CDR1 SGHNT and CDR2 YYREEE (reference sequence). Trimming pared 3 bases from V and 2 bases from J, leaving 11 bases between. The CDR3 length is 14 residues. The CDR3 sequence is CASSYPGIQETQYF. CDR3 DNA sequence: TGTGCCAGCAGCTATCCAGGTATTCAAGAGACCCAGTACTTC.

The CDR3 loop reads CATRGAGSNQPQHF. CDR3 sequence (DNA): TGTGCCACCAGGGGGGCTGGAAGCAATCAGCCCCAGCATTTT. The chain joins TRBV24-1 to TRBJ1-5; the D gene is possibly TRBD1 (6 bases). CDR1 and CDR2 from the germline V gene are KGHDR and SFDVKD. The CDR3 spans 14 residues. Trimming left V 7 bases short and J 1 base short, with 10 bases between.

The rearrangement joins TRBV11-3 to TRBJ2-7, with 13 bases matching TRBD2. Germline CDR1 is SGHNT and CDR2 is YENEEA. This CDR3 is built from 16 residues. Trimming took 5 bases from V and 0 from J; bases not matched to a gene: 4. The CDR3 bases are TGTGCCAGCAGCCCCCGGACTAGCGGGAGCTCCTACGAGCAGTACTTC. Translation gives CASSPRTSGSSYEQYF.

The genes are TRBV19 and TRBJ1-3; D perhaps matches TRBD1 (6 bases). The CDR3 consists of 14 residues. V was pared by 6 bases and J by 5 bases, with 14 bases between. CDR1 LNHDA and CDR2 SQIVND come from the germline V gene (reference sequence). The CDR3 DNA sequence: TGTGCCAGTAGCCCAGGACAGAATCGAAACACCATATATTTT. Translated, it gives CASSPGQNRNTIYF.

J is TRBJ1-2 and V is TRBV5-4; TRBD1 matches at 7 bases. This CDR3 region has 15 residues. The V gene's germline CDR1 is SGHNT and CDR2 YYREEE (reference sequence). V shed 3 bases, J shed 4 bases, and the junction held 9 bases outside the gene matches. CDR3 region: CASSSAGTVLYGYTF. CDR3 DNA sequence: TGTGCCAGCAGCTCCGCGGGGACAGTCCTCTATGGCTACACCTTC.

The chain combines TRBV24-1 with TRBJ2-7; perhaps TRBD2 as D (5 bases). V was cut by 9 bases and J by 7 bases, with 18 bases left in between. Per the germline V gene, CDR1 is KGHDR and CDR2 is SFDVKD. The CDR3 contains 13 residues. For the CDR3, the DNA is TGTGCCACCCAGGACGGGATCCTAGGGGAGCAGTACTTC. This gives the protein CATQDGILGEQYF.

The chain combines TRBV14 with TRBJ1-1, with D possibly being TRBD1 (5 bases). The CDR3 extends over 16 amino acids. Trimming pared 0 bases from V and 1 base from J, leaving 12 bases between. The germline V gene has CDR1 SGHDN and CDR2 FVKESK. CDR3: CASSQDRRGTNTEAFF. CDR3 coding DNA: TGTGCCAGCAGCCAAGATCGAAGGGGTACGAACACTGAAGCTTTCTTT.

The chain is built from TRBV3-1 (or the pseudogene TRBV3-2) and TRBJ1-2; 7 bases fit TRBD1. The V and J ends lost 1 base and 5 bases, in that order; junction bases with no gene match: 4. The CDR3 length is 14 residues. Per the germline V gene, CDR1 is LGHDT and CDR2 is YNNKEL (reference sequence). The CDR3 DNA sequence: TGTGCCAGCAGCCAAGGTGCAGGGGGTTATGGCTACACCTTC. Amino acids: CASSQGAGGYGYTF.

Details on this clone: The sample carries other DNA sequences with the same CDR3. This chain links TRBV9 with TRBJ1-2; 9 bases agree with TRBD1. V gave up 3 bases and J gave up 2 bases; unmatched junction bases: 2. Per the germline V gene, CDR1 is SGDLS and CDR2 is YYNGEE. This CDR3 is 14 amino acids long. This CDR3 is CASSAGTGNYGYTF. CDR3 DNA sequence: TGTGCCAGCAGCGCCGGGACAGGGAACTATGGCTACACCTTC.

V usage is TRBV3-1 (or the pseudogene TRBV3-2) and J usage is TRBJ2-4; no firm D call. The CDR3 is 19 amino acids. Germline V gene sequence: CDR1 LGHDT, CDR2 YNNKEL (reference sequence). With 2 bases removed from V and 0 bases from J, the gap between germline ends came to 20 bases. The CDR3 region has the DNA TGTGCCAGCAGCCAAATAGCCCCGCAACCCACCCTAGCCAAAAACATTCAGTACTTC. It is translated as CASSQIAPQPTLAKNIQYF.

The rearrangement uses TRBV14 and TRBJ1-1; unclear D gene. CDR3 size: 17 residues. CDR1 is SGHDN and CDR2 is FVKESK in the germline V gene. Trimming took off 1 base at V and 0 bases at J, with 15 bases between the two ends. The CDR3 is CASSQAGPGVMNTEAFF. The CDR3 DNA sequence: TGTGCCAGCAGCCAAGCGGGCCCCGGGGTAATGAACACTGAAGCTTTCTTT.

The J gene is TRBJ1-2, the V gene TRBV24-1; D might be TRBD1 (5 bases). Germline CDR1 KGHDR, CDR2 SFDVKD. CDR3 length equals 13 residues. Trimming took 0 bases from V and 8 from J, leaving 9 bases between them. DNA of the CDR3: TGTGCCACCAGTGATTTGAGGGGAAGCGGCTACACCTTC. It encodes CATSDLRGSGYTF.

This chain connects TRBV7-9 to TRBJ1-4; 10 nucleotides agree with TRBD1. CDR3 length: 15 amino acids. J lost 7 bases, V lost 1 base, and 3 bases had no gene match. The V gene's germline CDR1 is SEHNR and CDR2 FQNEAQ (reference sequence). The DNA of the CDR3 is TGTGCCAGCAGCTTAGGGGACAGGGGTGGTGAAAAACTGTTTTTT. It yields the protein CASSLGDRGGEKLFF. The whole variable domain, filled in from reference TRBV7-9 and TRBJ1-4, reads DTGVSQNPRHKITKRGQNVTFRCDPISEHNRLYWYRQTLGQGPEFLTYFQNEAQLEKSRLLSDRFSAERPKGSFSTLEIQRTEQGDSAMYLCASSLGDRGGEKLFFGSGTQLSVL.

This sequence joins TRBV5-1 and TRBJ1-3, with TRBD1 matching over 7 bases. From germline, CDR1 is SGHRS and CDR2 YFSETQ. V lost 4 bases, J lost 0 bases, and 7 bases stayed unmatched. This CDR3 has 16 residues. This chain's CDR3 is CASSTDRAYSGNTIYF. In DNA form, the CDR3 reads TGCGCCAGCAGCACCGACAGGGCTTACTCTGGAAACACCATATATTTT. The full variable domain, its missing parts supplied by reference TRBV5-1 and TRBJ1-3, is KAGVTQTPRYLIKTRGQQVTLSCSPISGHRSVSWYQQTPGQGLQFLFEYFSETQRNKGNFPGRFSGRQFSNSRSEMNVSTLELGDSALYLCASSTDRAYSGNTIYFGEGSWLTVV.

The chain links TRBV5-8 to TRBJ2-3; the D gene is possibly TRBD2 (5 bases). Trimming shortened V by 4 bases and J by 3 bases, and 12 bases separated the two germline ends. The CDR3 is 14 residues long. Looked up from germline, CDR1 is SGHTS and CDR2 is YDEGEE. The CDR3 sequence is CASSPGIATDTQYF. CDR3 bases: TGTGCCAGCAGCCCGGGGATCGCGACAGATACGCAGTATTTT.

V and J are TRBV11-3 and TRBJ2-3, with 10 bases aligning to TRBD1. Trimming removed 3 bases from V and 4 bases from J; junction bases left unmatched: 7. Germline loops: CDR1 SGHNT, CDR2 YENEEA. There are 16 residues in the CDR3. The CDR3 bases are TGTGCCAGCAGCTTCGCCGACAGGGGGCAGGCAGATACGCAGTATTTT. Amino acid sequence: CASSFADRGQADTQYF. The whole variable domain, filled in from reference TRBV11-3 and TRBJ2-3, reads EAGVVQSPRYKIIEKKQPVAFWCNPISGHNTLYWYLQNLGQGPELLIRYENEEAVDDSQLPKDRFSAERLKGVDSTLKIQPAELGDSAVYLCASSFADRGQADTQYFGPGTRLTVL.

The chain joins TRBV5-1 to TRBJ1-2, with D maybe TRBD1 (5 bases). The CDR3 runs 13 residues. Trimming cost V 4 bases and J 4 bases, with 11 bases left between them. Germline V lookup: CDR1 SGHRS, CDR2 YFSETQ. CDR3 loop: CASSVGVGYGYTF. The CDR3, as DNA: TGCGCCAGCAGCGTAGGGGTGGGCTATGGCTACACCTTC. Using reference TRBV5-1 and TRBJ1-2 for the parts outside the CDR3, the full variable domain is KAGVTQTPRYLIKTRGQQVTLSCSPISGHRSVSWYQQTPGQGLQFLFEYFSETQRNKGNFPGRFSGRQFSNSRSEMNVSTLELGDSALYLCASSVGVGYGYTFGSGTRLTVV.

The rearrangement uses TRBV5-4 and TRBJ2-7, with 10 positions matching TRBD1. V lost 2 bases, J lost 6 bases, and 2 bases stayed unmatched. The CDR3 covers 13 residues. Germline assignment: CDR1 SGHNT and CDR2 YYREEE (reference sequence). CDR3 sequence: CASSFDRGLEQYF. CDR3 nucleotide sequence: TGTGCCAGCAGCTTTGACAGGGGGCTCGAGCAGTACTTC.

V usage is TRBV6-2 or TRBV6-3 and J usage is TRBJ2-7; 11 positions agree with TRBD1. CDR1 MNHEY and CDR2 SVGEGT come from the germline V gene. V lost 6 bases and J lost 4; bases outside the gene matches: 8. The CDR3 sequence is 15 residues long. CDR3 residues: CASSRDRGGWYEQYF. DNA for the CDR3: TGTGCCAGCAGCCGGGACAGGGGGGGATGGTACGAGCAGTACTTC.

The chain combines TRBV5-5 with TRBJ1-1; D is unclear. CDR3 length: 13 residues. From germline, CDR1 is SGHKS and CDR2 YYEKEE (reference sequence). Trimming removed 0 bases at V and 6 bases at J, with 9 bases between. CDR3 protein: CASSLGALAEAFF. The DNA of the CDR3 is TGTGCCAGCAGCTTGGGGGCCTTGGCTGAAGCTTTCTTT. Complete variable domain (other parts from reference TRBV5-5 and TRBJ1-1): DAGVTQSPTHLIKTRGQQVTLRCSPISGHKSVSWYQQVLGQGPQFIFQYYEKEERGRGNFPDRFSARQFPNYSSELNVNALLLGDSALYLCASSLGALAEAFFGQGTRLTVV.

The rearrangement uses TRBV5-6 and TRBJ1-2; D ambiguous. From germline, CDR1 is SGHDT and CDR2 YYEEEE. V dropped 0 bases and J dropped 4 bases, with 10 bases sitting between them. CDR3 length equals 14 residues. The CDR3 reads CASSLDGEIYGYTF. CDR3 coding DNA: TGTGCCAGCAGCTTGGACGGGGAGATCTATGGCTACACCTTC.

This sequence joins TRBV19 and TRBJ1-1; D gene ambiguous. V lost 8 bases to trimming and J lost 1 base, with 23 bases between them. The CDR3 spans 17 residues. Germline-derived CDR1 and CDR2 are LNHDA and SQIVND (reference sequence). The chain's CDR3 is CASHPRGGLIGNTEAFF. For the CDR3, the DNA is TGTGCCAGTCACCCTCGGGGAGGGCTCATTGGGAACACTGAAGCTTTCTTT.

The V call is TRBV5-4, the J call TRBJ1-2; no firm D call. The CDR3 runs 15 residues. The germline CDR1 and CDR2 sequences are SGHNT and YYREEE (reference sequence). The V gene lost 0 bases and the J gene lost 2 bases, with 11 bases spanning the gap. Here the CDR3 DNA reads TGTGCCAGCAGCTTGGACGGACTGGTGAACTATGGCTACACCTTC. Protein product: CASSLDGLVNYGYTF.

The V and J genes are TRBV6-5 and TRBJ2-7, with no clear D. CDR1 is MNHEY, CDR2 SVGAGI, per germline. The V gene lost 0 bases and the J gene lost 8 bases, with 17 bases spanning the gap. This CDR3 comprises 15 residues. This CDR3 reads CASSYSRSSRNKQYF. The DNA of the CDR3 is TGTGCCAGCAGTTACTCAAGGAGCAGCCGGAATAAGCAGTACTTC.

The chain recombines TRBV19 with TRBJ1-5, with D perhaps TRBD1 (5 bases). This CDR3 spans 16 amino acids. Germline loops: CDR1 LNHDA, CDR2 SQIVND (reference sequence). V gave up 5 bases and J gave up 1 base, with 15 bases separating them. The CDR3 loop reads CASSSTGGISNQPQHF. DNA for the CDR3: TGTGCCAGTAGTTCAACCGGGGGTATAAGCAATCAGCCCCAGCATTTT. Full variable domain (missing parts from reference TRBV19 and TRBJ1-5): DGGITQSPKYLFRKEGQNVTLSCEQNLNHDAMYWYRQDPGQGLRLIYYSQIVNDFQKGDIAEGYSVSREKKESFPLTVTSAQKNPTAFYLCASSSTGGISNQPQHFGDGTRLSIL.

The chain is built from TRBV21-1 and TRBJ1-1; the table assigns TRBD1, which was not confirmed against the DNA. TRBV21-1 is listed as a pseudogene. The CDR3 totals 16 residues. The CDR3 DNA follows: TGTGCCAGCAGCAAAGCCGGGACAGGGAGGGTCACTGAAGCTTTCTTT. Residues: CASSKAGTGRVTEAFF.

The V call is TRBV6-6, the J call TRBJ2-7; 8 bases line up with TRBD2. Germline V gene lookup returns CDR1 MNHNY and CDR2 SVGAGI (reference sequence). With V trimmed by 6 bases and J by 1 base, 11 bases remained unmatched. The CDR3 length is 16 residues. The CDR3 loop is CASSLVGGAASYEQYF. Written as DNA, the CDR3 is TGTGCCAGCAGCCTCGTCGGGGGGGCAGCGTCCTACGAGCAGTACTTC.

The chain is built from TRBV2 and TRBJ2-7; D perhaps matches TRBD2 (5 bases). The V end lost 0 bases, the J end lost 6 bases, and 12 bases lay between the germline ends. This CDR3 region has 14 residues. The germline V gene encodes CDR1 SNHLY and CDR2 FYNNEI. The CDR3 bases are TGTGCCAGCAGTGAAGCCCGGGGATTGAGCGAGCAGTACTTC. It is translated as CASSEARGLSEQYF.